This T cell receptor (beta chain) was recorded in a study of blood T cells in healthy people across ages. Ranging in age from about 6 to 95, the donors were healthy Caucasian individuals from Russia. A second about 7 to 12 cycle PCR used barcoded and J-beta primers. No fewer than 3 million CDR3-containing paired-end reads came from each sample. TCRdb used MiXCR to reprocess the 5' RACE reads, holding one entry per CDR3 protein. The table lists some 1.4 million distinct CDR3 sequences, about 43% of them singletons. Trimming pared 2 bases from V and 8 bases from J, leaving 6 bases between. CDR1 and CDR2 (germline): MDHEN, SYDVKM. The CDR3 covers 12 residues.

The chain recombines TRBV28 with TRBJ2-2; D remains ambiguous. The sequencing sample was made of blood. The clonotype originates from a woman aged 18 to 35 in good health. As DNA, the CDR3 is TGTGCCAGCAGTTTACTTTGGGGGGAGCTGTTTTTT. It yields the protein CASSLLWGELFF.